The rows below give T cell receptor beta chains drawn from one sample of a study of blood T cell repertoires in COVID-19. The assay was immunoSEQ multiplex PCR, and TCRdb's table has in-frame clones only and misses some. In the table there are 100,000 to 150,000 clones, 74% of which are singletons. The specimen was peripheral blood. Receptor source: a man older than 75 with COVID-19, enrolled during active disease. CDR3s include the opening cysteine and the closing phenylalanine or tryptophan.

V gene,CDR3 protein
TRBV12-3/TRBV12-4,CASSLGNYGYTF
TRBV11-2,CASSLGLAVTKNIQYF
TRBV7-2,CAAGGPNSPLHF
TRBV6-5,CASSLRVFTEAFF
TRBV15,CATSLTGGSSYEQYF
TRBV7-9,CASSPGLNEKLFF
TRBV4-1,CASSQETVNNEKLFF
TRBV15,CATEGDREGEKLFF
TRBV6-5,CASSRAEAIYNEQFF
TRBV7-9,CASSKGTSGIPYTQYF
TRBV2,CASSEMQLRGNQPQHF
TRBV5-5,CASSGLSNTEAFF
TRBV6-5,CASSYSLGGISYEQYF
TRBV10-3,CAISAGGSEAFF
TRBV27,CASSLYPPGTGITEAFF
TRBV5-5,CASSPGGGNQPQHF
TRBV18,CASSPGGPYEQYF
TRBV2,CASSIPDTILAGGVETQYF
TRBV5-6,CASNPDRGGEFGGELFF
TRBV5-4,CASHGTGGNTIYF
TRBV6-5,CASRREGEAFF
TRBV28,CASRPPDNYGYTF
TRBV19,CASSAFGGYNTYEQYF
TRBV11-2,CASSPFWGASTDTQYF
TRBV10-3,CAISEAGNYGYTF
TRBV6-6,CASSYMAGGGDGEQYF
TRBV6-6,CASSFQGGNTEAFF
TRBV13,CASSLGRGNQPQHF
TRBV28,CASSFDEGVGPRNIQYF
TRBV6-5,CASTGRGQGYTEAFF
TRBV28,CASSWGGGELFF
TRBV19,CASSAQGSAVYGYTF
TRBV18,CASSPGGVPNTEAFF
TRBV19,CASSTNRGEKLFF
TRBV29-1,CSVRTGGYEQYF
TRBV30,CAWSVARVRSGANVLTF
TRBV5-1,CASSLGTGAYNEQFF
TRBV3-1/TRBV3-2,CASSFGLAGGDEQYF
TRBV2,CASSEELAVDTEAFF
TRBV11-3,CASSLPGHSSEQYF
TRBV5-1,CASSYGQGYEQYF
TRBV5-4,CASSRGGQESGNTIYF
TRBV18,CASSPGAGQGGDNEQFF
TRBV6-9,CASSLWDSEIQETQYF
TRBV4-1,CASSLRDNDEQYF
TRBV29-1,CSVAGDRVRYGYTF
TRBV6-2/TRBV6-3,CASSYEPARGNQPQHF
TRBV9,CASSVDLAVYNEQFF
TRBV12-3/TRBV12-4,CASRQGAAEAFF
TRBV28,CASTGWEVAGELFF
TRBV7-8,CASSLGGRGYEQYF
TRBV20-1,CSAPDSAGQLF
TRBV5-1,CASSHPGSTGELFF
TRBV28,CASIPGDRPYEQYF
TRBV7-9,CASSLWTGGAYEQYF